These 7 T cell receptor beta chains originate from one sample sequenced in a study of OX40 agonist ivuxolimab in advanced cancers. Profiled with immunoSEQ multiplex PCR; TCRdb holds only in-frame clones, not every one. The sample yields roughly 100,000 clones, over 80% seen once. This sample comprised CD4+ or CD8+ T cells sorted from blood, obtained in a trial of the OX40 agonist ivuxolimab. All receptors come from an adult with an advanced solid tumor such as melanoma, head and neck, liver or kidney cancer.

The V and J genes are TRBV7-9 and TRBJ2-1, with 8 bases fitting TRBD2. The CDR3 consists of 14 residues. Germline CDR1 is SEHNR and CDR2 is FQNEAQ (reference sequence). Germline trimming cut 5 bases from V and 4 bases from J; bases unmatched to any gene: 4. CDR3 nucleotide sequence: TGTGCCAGCAGCCCTAGCGGGCCATACAATGAGCAGTTCTTC. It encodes CASSPSGPYNEQFF. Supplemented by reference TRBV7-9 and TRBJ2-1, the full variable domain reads DTGVSQNPRHKITKRGQNVTFRCDPISEHNRLYWYRQTLGQGPEFLTYFQNEAQLEKSRLLSDRFSAERPKGSFSTLEIQRTEQGDSAMYLCASSPSGPYNEQFFGPGTRLTVL.

As DNA, the CDR3 is TGTGCCAGCAGTGGTGGGGCCAACGTCCTGACTTTC. Translating it yields CASSGGANVLTF. The rearrangement joins TRBV27 to TRBJ2-6; no definite D call. The V end was cut by 5 bases, the J end by 3 bases, with 2 bases between. CDR1 is MNHEY and CDR2 is SMNVEV in the germline V gene (reference sequence). There are 12 residues in the CDR3.

In DNA, the CDR3 is TGTGCCATCAGTGAGAGGACAGGGGTCTACAATGAGCAGTTCTTC. It encodes CAISERTGVYNEQFF. This chain joins TRBV10-3 and TRBJ2-1; 9 bases are shared with TRBD1. The length of the CDR3 is 15 residues. V shed 2 bases and J 3 bases; nucleotides not matched to a gene: 2. The germline gives CDR1 ENHRY, CDR2 SYGVKD.

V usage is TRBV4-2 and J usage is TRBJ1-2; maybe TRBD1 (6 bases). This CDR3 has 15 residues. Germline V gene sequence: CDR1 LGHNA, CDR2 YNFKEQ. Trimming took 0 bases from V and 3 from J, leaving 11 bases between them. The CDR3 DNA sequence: TGTGCCAGCAGCCAAGATTGGGACATGGACTATGGCTACACCTTC. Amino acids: CASSQDWDMDYGYTF.

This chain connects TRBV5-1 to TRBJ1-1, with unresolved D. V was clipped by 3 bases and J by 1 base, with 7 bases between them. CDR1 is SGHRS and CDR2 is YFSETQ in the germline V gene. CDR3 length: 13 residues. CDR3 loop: CASSSDGNTEAFF. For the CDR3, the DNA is TGCGCCAGCAGCTCGGACGGGAACACTGAAGCTTTCTTT.

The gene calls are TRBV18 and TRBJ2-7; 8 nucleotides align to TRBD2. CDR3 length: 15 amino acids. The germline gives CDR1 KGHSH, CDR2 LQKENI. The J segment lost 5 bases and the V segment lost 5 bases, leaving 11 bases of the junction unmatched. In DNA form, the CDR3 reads TGTGCCAGCTCAGAGGCCTCTAGCGGGTTCCACGAGCAGTACTTC. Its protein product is CASSEASSGFHEQYF.

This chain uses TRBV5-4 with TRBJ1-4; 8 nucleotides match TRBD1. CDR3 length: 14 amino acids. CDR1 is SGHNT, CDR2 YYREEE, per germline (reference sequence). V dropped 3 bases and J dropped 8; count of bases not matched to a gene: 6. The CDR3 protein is CASSSGQGGEKLFF. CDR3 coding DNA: TGTGCCAGCAGCTCTGGACAGGGAGGGGAAAAACTGTTTTTT. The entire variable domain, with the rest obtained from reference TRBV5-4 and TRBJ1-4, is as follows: ETGVTQSPTHLIKTRGQQVTLRCSSQSGHNTVSWYQQALGQGPQFIFQYYREEENGRGNFPPRFSGLQFPNYSSELNVNALELDDSALYLCASSSGQGGEKLFFGSGTQLSVL.